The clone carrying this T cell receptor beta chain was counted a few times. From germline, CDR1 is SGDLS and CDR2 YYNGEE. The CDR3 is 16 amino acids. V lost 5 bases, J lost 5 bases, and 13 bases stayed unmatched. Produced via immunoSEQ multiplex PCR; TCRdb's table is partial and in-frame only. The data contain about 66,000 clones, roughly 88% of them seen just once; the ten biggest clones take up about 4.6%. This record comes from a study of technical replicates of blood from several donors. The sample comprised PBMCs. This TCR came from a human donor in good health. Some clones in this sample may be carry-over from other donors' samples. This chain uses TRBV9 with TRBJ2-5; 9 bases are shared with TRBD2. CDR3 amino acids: CASSDPGTSSCETQYF. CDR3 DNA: TGTGCCAGCAGTGACCCCGGGACTAGCTCATGTGAGACCCAGTACTTC.